This T cell receptor beta chain is from a study of blood T cells in healthy people across ages. Combining a sample-barcoded 5' primer with a J-beta primer mix, a second PCR ran for roughly 7 to 11 cycles. TCRdb redid the calling of the 5' RACE reads with MiXCR, one entry per CDR3 protein. The sample contains nearly 800,000 distinct CDR3 sequences, about 25% of which appear only once. CDR1 SGHTA and CDR2 FQGNSA come from the germline V gene. The CDR3 runs to 16 residues. These data are also associated with another study on T cells of mothers and their children.

This sequence was found in a boy aged 5-17 years in good health. Specimen: blood. The rearrangement joins TRBV7-2 to TRBJ2-5; the match to TRBD2 covers 12 bases. The J call may not be correct, given that the DNA end is closer to TRBJ2-7. CDR3 protein: CASSPRTSGIVYEQYF. The CDR3 nucleotides read TGTGCCAGCAGCCCCAGGACTAGCGGGATAGTTTACGAGCAGTACTTC.